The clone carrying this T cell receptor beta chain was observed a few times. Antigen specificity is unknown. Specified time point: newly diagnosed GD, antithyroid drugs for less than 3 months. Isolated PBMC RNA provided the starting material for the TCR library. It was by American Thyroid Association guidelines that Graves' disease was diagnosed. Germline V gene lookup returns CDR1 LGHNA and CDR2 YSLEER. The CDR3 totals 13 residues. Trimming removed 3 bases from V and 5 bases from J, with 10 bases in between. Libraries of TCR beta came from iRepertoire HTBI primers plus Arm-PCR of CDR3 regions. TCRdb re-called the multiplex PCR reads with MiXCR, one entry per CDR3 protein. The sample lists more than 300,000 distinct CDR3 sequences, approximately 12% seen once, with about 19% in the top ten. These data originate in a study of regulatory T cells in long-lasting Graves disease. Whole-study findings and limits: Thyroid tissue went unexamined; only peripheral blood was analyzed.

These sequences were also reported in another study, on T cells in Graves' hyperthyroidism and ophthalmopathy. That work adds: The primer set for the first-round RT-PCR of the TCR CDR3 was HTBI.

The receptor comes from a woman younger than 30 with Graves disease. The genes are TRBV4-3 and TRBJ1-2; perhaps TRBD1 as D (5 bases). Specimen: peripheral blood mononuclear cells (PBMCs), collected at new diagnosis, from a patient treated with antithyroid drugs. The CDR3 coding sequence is TGCGCCAGCAGCCACGACAGAAATTATGGCTACACCTTC. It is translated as CASSHDRNYGYTF.